A single sample gave rise to the 17 T cell receptor beta chains below, sequenced in a study of beta chain features in type 1 diabetes. Expressed TCRB transcripts were sequenced because the entire RNA isolate underwent reverse transcription. Profiled with immunoSEQ multiplex PCR; TCRdb holds only in-frame clones, not every one. Here the sample spans about 370,000 clones, around 16% being singletons. Sequenced: naive CD4+ T cells from blood. These receptors were taken from a woman between 18 and 29 years old in good health.

The V call is TRBV10-3, the J call TRBJ2-1; 13 bases agree with TRBD2. V shed 6 bases and J 10 bases; nucleotides not matched to a gene: 3. The germline gives CDR1 ENHRY, CDR2 SYGVKD. CDR3 length: 13 residues. CDR3 DNA: TGTGCCATCAGCGGGGGACTAGCGGGAGAGCAGTTCTTC. This translates into CAISGGLAGEQFF.

V gene TRBV15 combines with J gene TRBJ2-1, with 7 bases matching TRBD1. This CDR3 is 18 amino acids long. V shed 1 base and J 4 bases; nucleotides not matched to a gene: 13. Per germline, CDR1 LNHNV and CDR2 YYDKDF (reference sequence). DNA for the CDR3: TGTGCCACCAGCAGAGGGGGGACAGCCTCCCGGCATTACAATGAGCAGTTCTTC. It yields the protein CATSRGGTASRHYNEQFF.

The chain employs TRBV6-5 and TRBJ2-5; 7 positions agree with TRBD1. Germline V gene data show CDR1 as MNHEY and CDR2 as SVGAGI. The CDR3 is made up of 14 amino acids. Trimming cost V 6 bases and J 4 bases; bases outside gene matches: 8. The CDR3 region has the DNA TGTGCCAGCAGGCCTTACCGGGACAGAGAGACCCAGTACTTC. Translated, it gives CASRPYRDRETQYF.

The chain recombines TRBV5-1 with TRBJ2-4; TRBD2 matches 7 bases. The junction had 2 bases not matched to a gene; V was cut back by 4 bases and J by 1 base. Per the germline V gene, CDR1 is SGHRS and CDR2 is YFSETQ. The CDR3 runs 14 residues. The CDR3 DNA reads TGCGCCAGCAGCCTCGGGGGGGCCAAAAACATTCAGTACTTC. Its protein is CASSLGGAKNIQYF.

This clone was counted a few times. The chain has TRBV7-2 and TRBJ2-1, with 11 nucleotides matching TRBD2. Germline V gene lookup returns CDR1 SGHTA and CDR2 FQGNSA. The CDR3 has 15 amino acids. J gave up 5 bases and V 4 bases, and 4 bases lay outside the gene matches. This chain's CDR3 is CASSSTSGSHNEQFF. CDR3 DNA sequence: TGTGCCAGCAGCTCCACTAGCGGGAGCCACAATGAGCAGTTCTTC.

The chain is built from TRBV5-4 and TRBJ2-1, with D uncertain. Trimming shortened V by 1 base and J by 0 bases, and 8 bases separated the two germline ends. The CDR3 consists of 15 residues. Per germline, CDR1 SGHNT and CDR2 YYREEE (reference sequence). CDR3 region: CASSLLRSSYNEQFF. The CDR3 nucleotides read TGTGCCAGCAGCTTGTTGCGGAGCTCCTACAATGAGCAGTTCTTC.

V is TRBV28 and J is TRBJ2-4; D may be TRBD1 (5 bases). The V gene lost 5 bases and the J gene lost 2 bases, with 19 bases spanning the gap. Germline V gene data show CDR1 as MDHEN and CDR2 as SYDVKM. The CDR3 spans 17 residues. This chain's CDR3 is CASSPPMGRLTKNIQYF. CDR3 coding DNA: TGTGCCAGCAGTCCCCCTATGGGGCGCCTAACCAAAAACATTCAGTACTTC.

The V gene is TRBV19, the J gene TRBJ1-5, with 9 bases that match TRBD1. Germline CDR1 reads LNHDA; CDR2 reads SQIVND (reference sequence). The V segment lost 5 bases and the J segment 6 bases; nucleotides outside the gene matches: 8. The CDR3 extends over 15 amino acids. The CDR3 DNA follows: TGTGCCAGTAGTGTCCGGGACAGGGAGGGTCAGCCCCAGCATTTT. Amino acids: CASSVRDREGQPQHF.

Details on this clone: The sample carries other DNA sequences with the same CDR3. The rearrangement links TRBV11-3 to TRBJ2-1; 8 bases line up with TRBD2. The CDR3 runs 14 residues. The germline gives CDR1 SGHNT, CDR2 YENEEA. V gave up 5 bases and J gave up 4 bases; unmatched junction bases: 4. CDR3 DNA sequence: TGTGCCAGCAGCCGGGGGGGCAGTTACAATGAGCAGTTCTTC. Amino acids: CASSRGGSYNEQFF.

The V call is TRBV19, the J call TRBJ1-4; no definite D call. This CDR3 is built from 13 residues. V lost 9 bases and J 11 bases, leaving 19 bases between the germline ends. CDR1 is LNHDA and CDR2 is SQIVND in the germline V gene (reference sequence). CDR3 sequence (DNA): TGTGCCAGGACCGGGGTGGTGCTGAGGAAACTGTTTTTT. Translated: CARTGVVLRKLFF. Together with reference TRBV19 and TRBJ1-4, the CDR3 gives the full variable domain: DGGITQSPKYLFRKEGQNVTLSCEQNLNHDAMYWYRQDPGQGLRLIYYSQIVNDFQKGDIAEGYSVSREKKESFPLTVTSAQKNPTAFYLCARTGVVLRKLFFGSGTQLSVL.

A few counts support this clone. The genes are TRBV6-6 and TRBJ2-7; 7 positions agree with TRBD1. The germline CDR1 and CDR2 sequences are MNHNY and SVGAGI (reference sequence). With V trimmed by 6 bases and J by 5 bases, 4 bases remained unmatched. The CDR3 loop spans 12 amino acids. The CDR3, as DNA: TGTGCCAGCAGCCTCCAGGGGGACGAGCAGTACTTC. It encodes CASSLQGDEQYF.

The rearrangement uses TRBV5-1 and TRBJ2-3; 8 bases are shared with TRBD1. V was pared by 5 bases and J by 4 bases, with 9 bases of the junction left unmatched. The CDR3 runs to 15 residues. Germline values: CDR1 SGHRS, CDR2 YFSETQ. CDR3 amino acids: CASSPPGGGSDTQYF. Written as DNA, the CDR3 is TGCGCCAGCAGTCCCCCAGGGGGCGGCTCAGATACGCAGTATTTT.

This clone was found a few times. CDR3 nucleotide sequence: TGTGCCAGCTCACCAGGACTAGCGGGAGGGGATGAGCAGTTCTTC. Translating it yields CASSPGLAGGDEQFF. The V gene is TRBV18, the J gene TRBJ2-1; 15 bases map to TRBD2. J lost 8 bases, V lost 2 bases, and 1 base had no gene match. There are 15 residues in the CDR3. Germline assignment: CDR1 KGHSH and CDR2 LQKENI. Complete variable domain (other parts from reference TRBV18 and TRBJ2-1): NAGVMQNPRHLVRRRGQEARLRCSPMKGHSHVYWYRQLPEEGLKFMVYLQKENIIDESGMPKERFSAEFPKEGPSILRIQQVVRGDSAAYFCASSPGLAGGDEQFFGPGTRLTVL.

The chain recombines TRBV5-4 with TRBJ2-7, with 8 nucleotides matching TRBD1. V lost 4 bases to trimming and J lost 0 bases; unmatched junction nucleotides: 3. Germline CDR1 is SGHNT and CDR2 is YYREEE (reference sequence). The CDR3 extends over 14 amino acids. CDR3 sequence reads: CASSNGQGSYEQYF. In DNA, the CDR3 is TGTGCCAGCAGCAATGGACAGGGCTCCTACGAGCAGTACTTC.

This clone was seen only a few times. The chain is built from TRBV19 and TRBJ2-7; 10 positions agree with TRBD2. The CDR3 has 14 amino acids. With 6 bases clipped from V and 1 base from J, the junction kept 3 bases outside the gene matches. The germline CDR1 and CDR2 sequences are LNHDA and SQIVND (reference sequence). CDR3 nucleotide sequence: TGTGCCAGTAGGAGGACTAGCGGTTCCTACGAGCAGTACTTC. Translated, it gives CASRRTSGSYEQYF.

The chain carries TRBV7-8 and TRBJ1-2; possible D gene TRBD1, 5 bases. V was trimmed by 5 bases and J by 3 bases, leaving 7 bases between them. CDR3 length equals 12 residues. Germline V gives CDR1 SGHVS, CDR2 FQNEAQ. The CDR3 loop is CASSPQDYGYTF. The CDR3 nucleotides read TGTGCCAGCAGCCCACAGGACTATGGCTACACCTTC.

This chain joins TRBV9 and TRBJ2-5, with TRBD1 identical over 7 bases. Germline trimming cut 3 bases from V and 1 base from J; bases unmatched to any gene: 3. The CDR3 totals 14 residues. Germline assignment: CDR1 SGDLS and CDR2 YYNGEE. CDR3 amino acids: CASSEGQRQETQYF. For the CDR3, the DNA is TGTGCCAGCAGCGAGGGACAGCGCCAAGAGACCCAGTACTTC.